This TCR beta chain was recorded in a study of patients and donors after allogeneic stem cell transplantation. Each CDR3 protein gets one entry after TCRdb re-called the RT-PCR reads with MiXCR. In the table there are under 170,000 distinct CDR3 sequences, 37% of which are singletons. This clonotype was counted a few times. This CDR3 has 12 residues. V dropped 0 bases and J dropped 7 bases, with 7 bases sitting between them. In germline, CDR1 is SGDLS, CDR2 YYNGEE. Sample: blood, either unsorted or a sorted T cell fraction (not recorded which). The rearrangement links TRBV9 to TRBJ1-1, with D hard to call. The source is a human donor who was either an allogeneic HSCT recipient or a stem cell or donor lymphocyte infusion donor (not recorded which). It is not recorded whose cells these are; they may come from a transplant donor. CDR3 in DNA: TGTGCCAGCAGCGTAGAGAACGGTGAAGCTTTCTTT. Translated, it gives CASSVENGEAFF.